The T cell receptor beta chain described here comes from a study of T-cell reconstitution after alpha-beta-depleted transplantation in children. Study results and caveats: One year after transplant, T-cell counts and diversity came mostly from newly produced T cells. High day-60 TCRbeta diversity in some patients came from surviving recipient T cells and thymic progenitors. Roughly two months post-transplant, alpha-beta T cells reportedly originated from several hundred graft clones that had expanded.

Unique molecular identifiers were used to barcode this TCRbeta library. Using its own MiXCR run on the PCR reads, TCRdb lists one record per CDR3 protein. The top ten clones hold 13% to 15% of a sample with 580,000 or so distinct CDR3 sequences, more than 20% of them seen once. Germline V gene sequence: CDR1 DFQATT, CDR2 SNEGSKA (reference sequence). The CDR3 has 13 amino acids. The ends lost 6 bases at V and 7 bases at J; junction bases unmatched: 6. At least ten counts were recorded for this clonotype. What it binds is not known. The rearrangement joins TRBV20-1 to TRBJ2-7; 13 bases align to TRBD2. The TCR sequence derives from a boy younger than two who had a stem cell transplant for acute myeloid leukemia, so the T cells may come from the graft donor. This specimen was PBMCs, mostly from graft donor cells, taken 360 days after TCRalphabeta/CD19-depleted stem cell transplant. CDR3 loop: CSALGLAGYEQYF. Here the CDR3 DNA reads TGCAGTGCCCTGGGACTAGCGGGATATGAGCAGTACTTC.